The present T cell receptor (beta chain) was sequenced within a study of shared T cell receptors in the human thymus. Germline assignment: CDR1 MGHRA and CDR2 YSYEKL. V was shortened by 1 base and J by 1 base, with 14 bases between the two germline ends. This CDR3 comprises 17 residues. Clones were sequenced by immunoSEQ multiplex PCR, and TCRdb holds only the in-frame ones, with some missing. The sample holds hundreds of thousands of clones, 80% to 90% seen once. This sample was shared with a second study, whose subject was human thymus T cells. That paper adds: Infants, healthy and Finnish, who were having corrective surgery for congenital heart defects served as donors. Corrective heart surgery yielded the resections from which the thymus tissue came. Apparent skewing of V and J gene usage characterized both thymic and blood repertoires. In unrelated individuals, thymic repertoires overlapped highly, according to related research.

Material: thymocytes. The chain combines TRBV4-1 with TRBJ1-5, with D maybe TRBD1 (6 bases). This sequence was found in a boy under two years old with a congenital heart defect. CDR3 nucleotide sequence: TGCGCCAGCAGCCAAGGGGAACAGGGACCGAGCAATCAGCCCCAGCATTTT. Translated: CASSQGEQGPSNQPQHF.